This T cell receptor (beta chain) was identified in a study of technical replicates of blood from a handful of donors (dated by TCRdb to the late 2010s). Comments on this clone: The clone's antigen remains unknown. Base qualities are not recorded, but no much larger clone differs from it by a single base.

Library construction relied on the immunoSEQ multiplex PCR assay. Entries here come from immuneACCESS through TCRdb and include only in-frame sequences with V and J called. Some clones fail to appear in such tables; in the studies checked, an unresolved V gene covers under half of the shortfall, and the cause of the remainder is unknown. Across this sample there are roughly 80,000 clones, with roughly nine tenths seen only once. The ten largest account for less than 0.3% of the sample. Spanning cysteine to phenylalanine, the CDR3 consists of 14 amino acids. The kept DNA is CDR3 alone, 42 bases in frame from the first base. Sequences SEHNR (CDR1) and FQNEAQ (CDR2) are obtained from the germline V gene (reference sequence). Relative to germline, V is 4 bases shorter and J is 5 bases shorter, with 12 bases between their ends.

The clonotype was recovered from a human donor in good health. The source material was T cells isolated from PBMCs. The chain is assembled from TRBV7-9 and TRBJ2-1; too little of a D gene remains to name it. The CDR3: CASSSRSLDNEQFF. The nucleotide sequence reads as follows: TGTGCCAGCAGCTCTCGTAGCTTAGACAATGAGCAGTTCTTC.